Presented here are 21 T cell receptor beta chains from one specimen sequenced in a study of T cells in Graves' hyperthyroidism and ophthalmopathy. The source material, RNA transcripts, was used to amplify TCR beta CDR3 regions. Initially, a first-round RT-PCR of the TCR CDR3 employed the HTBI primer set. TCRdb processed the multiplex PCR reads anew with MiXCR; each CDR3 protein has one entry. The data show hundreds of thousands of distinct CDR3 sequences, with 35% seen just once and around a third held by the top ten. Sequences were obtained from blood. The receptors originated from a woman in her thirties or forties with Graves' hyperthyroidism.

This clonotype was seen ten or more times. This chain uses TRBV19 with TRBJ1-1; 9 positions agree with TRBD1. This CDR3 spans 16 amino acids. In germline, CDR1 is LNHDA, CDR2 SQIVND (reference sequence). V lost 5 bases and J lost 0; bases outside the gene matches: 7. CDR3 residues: CASSYRGRGLNTEAFF. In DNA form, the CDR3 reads TGTGCCAGTAGTTACAGGGGGCGCGGACTGAACACTGAAGCTTTCTTT.

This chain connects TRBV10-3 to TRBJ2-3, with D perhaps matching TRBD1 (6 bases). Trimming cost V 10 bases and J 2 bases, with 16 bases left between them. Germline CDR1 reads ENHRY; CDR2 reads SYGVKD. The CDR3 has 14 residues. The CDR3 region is CATASGQSTDTQYF. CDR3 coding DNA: TGTGCCACCGCATCCGGACAGTCCACAGATACGCAGTATTTT.

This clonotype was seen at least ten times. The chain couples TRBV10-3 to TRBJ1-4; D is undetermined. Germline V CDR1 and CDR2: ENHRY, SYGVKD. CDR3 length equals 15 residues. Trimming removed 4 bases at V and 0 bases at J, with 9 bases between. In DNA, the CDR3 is TGTGCCATCAGTGGGACGGACTCAACTAATGAAAAACTGTTTTTT. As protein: CAISGTDSTNEKLFF.

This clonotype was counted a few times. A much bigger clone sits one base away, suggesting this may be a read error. The CDR3 bases are TGTGCCAGCAGTTTCGACAGCTATGGCTACACCTTC. Its protein is CASSFDSYGYTF. The V and J genes are TRBV6-2 or TRBV6-3 and TRBJ1-2, with a possible D match to TRBD1 (5 bases). The CDR3 consists of 12 residues. Germline assignment: CDR1 MNHEY and CDR2 SVGEGT. Trimming removed 4 bases at V and 4 bases at J, with 7 bases between.

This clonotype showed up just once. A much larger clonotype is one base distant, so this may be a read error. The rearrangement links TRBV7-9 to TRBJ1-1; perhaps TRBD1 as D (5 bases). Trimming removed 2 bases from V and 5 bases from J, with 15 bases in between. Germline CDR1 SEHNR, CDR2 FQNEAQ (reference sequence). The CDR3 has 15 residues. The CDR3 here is CASSLSRQPKTEAFF. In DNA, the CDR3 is TGTGCCAGCAGCTTATCCCGACAGCCGAAGACTGAAGCTTTCTTT. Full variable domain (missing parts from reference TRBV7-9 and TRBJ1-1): DTGVSQNPRHKITKRGQNVTFRCDPISEHNRLYWYRQTLGQGPEFLTYFQNEAQLEKSRLLSDRFSAERPKGSFSTLEIQRTEQGDSAMYLCASSLSRQPKTEAFFGQGTRLTVV.

The CDR3 loop reads CASSRGLGQGTLETQYF. CDR3 coding DNA: TGTGCCAGCAGCCGTGGGTTAGGACAGGGCACTTTGGAGACCCAGTACTTC. This rearrangement joins TRBV5-6 to TRBJ2-5, with 8 bases matching TRBD1. V shed 4 bases, J shed 5 bases, and the junction held 16 bases outside the gene matches. There are 17 residues in the CDR3. Germline-derived CDR1 and CDR2 are SGHDT and YYEEEE.

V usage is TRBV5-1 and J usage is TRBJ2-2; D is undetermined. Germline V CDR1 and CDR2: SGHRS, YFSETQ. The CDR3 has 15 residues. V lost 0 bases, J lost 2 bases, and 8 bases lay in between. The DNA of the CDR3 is TGCGCCAGCAGCTTGGAAGTAGGAAACACCGGGGAGCTGTTTTTT. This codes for CASSLEVGNTGELFF.

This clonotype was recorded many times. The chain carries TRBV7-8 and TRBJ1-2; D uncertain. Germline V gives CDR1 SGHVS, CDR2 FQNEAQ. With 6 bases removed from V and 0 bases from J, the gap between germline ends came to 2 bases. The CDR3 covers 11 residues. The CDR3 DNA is TGTGCCAGCAGAGCTAACTATGGCTACACCTTC. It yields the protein CASRANYGYTF.

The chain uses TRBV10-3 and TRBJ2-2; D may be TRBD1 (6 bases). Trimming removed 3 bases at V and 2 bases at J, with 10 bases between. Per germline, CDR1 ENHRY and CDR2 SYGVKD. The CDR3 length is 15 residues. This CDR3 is CAISERQVNTGELFF. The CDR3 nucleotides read TGTGCCATCAGTGAACGACAGGTCAACACCGGGGAGCTGTTTTTT.

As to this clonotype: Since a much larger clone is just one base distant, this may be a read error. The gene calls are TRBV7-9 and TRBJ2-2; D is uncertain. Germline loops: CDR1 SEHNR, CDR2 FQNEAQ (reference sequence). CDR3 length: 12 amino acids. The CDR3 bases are TGTGCAGGGCAATTGAACACCGGGGAGCTGTTTTTT. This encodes CAGQLNTGELFF.

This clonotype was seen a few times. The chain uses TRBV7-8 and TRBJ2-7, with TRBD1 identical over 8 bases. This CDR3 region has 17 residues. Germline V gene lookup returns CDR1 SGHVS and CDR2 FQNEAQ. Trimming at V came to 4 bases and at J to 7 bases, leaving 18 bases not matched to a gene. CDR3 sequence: CASSSQGQDVPSREQYF. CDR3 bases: TGTGCCAGCAGCTCCCAGGGACAGGACGTCCCCTCGAGAGAGCAGTACTTC.

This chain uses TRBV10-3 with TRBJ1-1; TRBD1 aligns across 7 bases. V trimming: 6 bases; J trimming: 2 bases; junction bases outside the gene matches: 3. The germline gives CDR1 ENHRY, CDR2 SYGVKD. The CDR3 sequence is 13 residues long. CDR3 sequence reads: CAIRGTDNTEAFF. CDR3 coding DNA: TGTGCCATCAGAGGGACAGACAACACTGAAGCTTTCTTT.

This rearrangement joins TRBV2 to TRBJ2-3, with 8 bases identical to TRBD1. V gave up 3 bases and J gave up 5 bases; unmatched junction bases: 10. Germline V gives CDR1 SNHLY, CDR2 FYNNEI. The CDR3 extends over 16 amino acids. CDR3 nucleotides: TGTGCCAGCAGTGATCGACAGGGGATAACAGTAGATACGCAGTATTTT. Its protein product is CASSDRQGITVDTQYF.

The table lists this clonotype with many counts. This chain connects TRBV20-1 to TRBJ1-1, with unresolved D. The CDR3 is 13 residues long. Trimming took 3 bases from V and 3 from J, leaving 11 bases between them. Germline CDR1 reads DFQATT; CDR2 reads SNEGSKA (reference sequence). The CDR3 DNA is TGCAGTGCTAGCTTCGGGGAGGACACTGAAGCTTTCTTT. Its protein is CSASFGEDTEAFF.

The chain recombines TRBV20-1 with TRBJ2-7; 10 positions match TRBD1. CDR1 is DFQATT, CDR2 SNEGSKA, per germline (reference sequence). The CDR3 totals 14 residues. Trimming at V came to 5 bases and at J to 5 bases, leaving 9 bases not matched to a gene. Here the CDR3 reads CSALPGTGADEQYF. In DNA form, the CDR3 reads TGCAGTGCTCTCCCTGGGACAGGGGCCGACGAGCAGTACTTC.

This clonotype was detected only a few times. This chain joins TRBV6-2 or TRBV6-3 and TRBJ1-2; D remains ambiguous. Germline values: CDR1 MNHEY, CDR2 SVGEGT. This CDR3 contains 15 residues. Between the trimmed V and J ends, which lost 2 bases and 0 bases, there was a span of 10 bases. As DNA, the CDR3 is TGTGCCAGCAGTTACCTCCTACAGTCTAACTATGGCTACACCTTC. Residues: CASSYLLQSNYGYTF.

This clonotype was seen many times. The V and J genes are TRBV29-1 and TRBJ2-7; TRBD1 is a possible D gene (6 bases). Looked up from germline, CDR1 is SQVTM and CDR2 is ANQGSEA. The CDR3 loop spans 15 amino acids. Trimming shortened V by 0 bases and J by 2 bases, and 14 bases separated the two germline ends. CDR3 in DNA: TGCAGCGTTGAAGATACGTCGGGGACAACCTACGAGCAGTACTTC. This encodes CSVEDTSGTTYEQYF.

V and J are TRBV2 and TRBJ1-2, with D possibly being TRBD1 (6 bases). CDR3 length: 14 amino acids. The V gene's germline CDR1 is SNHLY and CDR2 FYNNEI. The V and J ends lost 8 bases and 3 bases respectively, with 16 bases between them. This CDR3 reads CASSPQGRDYGYTF. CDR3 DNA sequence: TGTGCCAGCTCACCACAGGGTCGCGACTATGGCTACACCTTC.

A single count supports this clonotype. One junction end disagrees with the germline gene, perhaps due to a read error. The CDR3 DNA reads as TGTGCCAGCAGCTTAGATGGGGACGCGCATACGCAGTATTTT. Amino acid sequence: CASSLDGDAHTQYF. The chain joins TRBV12-3 or TRBV12-4 to TRBJ2-3; either TRBD1 or TRBD2 may supply D (5 bases each). This CDR3 comprises 14 residues.

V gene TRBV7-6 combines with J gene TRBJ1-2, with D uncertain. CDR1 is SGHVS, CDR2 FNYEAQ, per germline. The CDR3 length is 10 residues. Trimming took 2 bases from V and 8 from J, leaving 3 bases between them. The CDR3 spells CASSLMGYTF. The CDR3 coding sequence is TGTGCCAGCAGCTTAATGGGCTACACCTTC. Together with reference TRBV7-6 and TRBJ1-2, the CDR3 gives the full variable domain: GAGVSQSPRYKVTKRGQDVALRCDPISGHVSLYWYRQALGQGPEFLTYFNYEAQQDKSGLPNDRFSAERPEGSISTLTIQRTEQRDSAMYRCASSLMGYTFGSGTRLTVV.

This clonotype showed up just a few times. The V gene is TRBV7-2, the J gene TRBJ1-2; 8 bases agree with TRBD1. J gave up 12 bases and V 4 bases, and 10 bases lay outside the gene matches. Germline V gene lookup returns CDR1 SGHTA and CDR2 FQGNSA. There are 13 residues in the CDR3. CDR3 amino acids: CASSSYRGTGNTF. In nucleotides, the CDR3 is TGTGCCAGCAGCTCATACAGGGGGACTGGAAACACCTTC.